In its sample, the clone carrying this T cell receptor beta chain was seen a few times. Its matching antigen is unknown. This entry is derived from a study of early T cells in non-severe SARS-CoV-2 infection. Study-level information: Chains from this unsorted whole-blood bulk RNA could not be paired. Study observations and caveats: The matching step, a VDJdb search, favored anti-spike CD8 responses and missed private and CD4 specificities.

As part of library construction, unique molecular identifiers were attached to individual cDNA molecules. One entry per CDR3 protein results from TCRdb running MiXCR on the 5' RACE reads. The table has more than 65,000 distinct CDR3 sequences, less than 15% seen once. Trimming took 3 bases from V and 0 from J, leaving 10 bases between them. The CDR3 extends over 14 amino acids. From germline, CDR1 is DFQATT and CDR2 SNEGSKA (reference sequence). Sequencing input: whole blood. The chain combines TRBV20-1 with TRBJ2-3; weak D call: TRBD2 (6 bases). This sequence was found in an adult who was a healthcare worker with PCR-confirmed SARS-CoV-2 infection or an uninfected control (not recorded which). CDR3 loop: CSARAGPSTDTQYF. The CDR3 DNA is TGCAGTGCTAGGGCGGGACCTAGCACAGATACGCAGTATTTT.